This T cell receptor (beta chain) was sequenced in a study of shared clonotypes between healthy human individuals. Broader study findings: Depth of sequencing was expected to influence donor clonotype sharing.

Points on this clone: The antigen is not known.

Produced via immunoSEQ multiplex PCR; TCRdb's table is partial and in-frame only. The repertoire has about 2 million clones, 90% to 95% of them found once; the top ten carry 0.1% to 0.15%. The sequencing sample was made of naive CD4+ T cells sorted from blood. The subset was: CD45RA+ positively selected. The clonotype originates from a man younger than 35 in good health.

The CDR3 DNA follows: TGTGCCAGCAGGGGGACAGGGGGAGATGAAAAACTGTTTTTT. Residues: CASRGTGGDEKLFF. This chain joins TRBV28 and TRBJ1-4, with 11 bases matching TRBD1. Germline V lookup: CDR1 MDHEN, CDR2 SYDVKM. The CDR3 is 14 residues long. V shed 6 bases, J shed 6 bases, and the junction held 3 bases outside the gene matches.